Below, one TCR beta chain is given with its context. The sample originates from a study of blood T cell repertoires in COVID-19. The germline V gene encodes CDR1 MGHRA and CDR2 YSYEKL. The CDR3 is 14 amino acids. V dropped 1 base and J dropped 1 base, with 7 bases sitting between them. TCRdb's copy holds only in-frame clones and misses some; the assay was immunoSEQ multiplex PCR. The sample lists approximately 200,000 clones, around nine tenths seen once, with 2.7% in the top ten. Sample: peripheral blood. This receptor was identified in a woman between 55 and 75 years old with acute or convalescent COVID-19. V usage is TRBV4-1 and J usage is TRBJ1-1; D not certain. This chain's CDR3 is CASSQAPQNTEAFF. In DNA form, the CDR3 reads TGCGCCAGCAGCCAAGCTCCACAGAACACTGAAGCTTTCTTT.